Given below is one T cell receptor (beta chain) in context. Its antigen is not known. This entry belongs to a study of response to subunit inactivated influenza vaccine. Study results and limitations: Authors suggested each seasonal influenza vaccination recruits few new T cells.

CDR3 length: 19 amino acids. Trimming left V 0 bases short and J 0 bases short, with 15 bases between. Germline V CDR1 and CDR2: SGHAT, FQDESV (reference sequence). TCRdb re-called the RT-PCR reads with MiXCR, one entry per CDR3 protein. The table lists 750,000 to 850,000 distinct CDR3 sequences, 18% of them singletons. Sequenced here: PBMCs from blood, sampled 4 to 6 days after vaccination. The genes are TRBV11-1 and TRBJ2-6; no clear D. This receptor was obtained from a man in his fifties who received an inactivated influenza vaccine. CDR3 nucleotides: TGTGCCAGCAGCTTAGCCTCTTCAGGACGGAGCTCTGGGGCCAACGTCCTGACTTTC. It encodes CASSLASSGRSSGANVLTF.